The 25 T cell receptor beta chains below come from one sample, sequenced in a study of blood T cell repertoires in COVID-19. Here immunoSEQ multiplex PCR was the method, and the copy in TCRdb shows in-frame clones only, minus some. The data hold about 140,000 clones, with approximately 86% observed a single time. Sequencing was done on a sample of peripheral blood. These receptors originate from a woman in her fifties or sixties with acute or convalescent COVID-19.

This sequence joins TRBV6-5 and TRBJ2-7, with 10 bases lining up with TRBD2. Germline V gives CDR1 MNHEY, CDR2 SVGAGI. Trimming took 8 bases from V and 3 from J; bases not matched to a gene: 7. This CDR3 region has 14 residues. CDR3 DNA: TGTGCCAGCCGGAGCAAGCGGGGGGGCTACGAGCAGTACTTC. It yields the protein CASRSKRGGYEQYF.

The rearrangement uses TRBV5-1 and TRBJ2-5, with 11 bases aligning to TRBD2. Germline assignment: CDR1 SGHRS and CDR2 YFSETQ. Germline trimming cut 3 bases from V and 4 bases from J; bases unmatched to any gene: 5. The CDR3 extends over 15 amino acids. As DNA, the CDR3 is TGCGCCAGCAGCTCGGCCGGGACTAGCGGAGAGACCCAGTACTTC. This sequence encodes CASSSAGTSGETQYF. The variable domain in full, with the rest retrieved from reference TRBV5-1 and TRBJ2-5, is KAGVTQTPRYLIKTRGQQVTLSCSPISGHRSVSWYQQTPGQGLQFLFEYFSETQRNKGNFPGRFSGRQFSNSRSEMNVSTLELGDSALYLCASSSAGTSGETQYFGPGTRLLVL.

This chain connects TRBV9 to TRBJ1-2; 9 bases line up with TRBD1. The V segment lost 4 bases and the J segment 6 bases; nucleotides outside the gene matches: 13. The CDR3 covers 16 residues. Germline V gene data show CDR1 as SGDLS and CDR2 as YYNGEE. The CDR3 DNA sequence: TGTGCCAGCAGCCGGGCGGTCCGGGACAGGGTGAATGGCTACACCTTC. Amino acid sequence: CASSRAVRDRVNGYTF.

V is TRBV9 and J is TRBJ2-5, with 10 bases identical to TRBD2. The CDR3 runs to 18 residues. V lost 0 bases and J lost 5; bases outside the gene matches: 13. CDR1 and CDR2 from the germline V gene are SGDLS and YYNGEE. Here the CDR3 DNA reads TGTGCCAGCAGCGTAGAAGGCAGCGGGGGGGCTGAGATGGAGACCCAGTACTTC. Translation gives CASSVEGSGGAEMETQYF.

The V call is TRBV6-2 or TRBV6-3, the J call TRBJ1-5; 10 bases match TRBD1. CDR3 length: 16 amino acids. Germline lookup yields CDR1 MNHEY and CDR2 SVGEGT. The V gene end was trimmed by 6 bases and the J gene end by 5 bases; junction bases not matched to a gene: 10. Here the CDR3 reads CASSWDRGFNYQPQHF. The DNA for the CDR3 is TGTGCCAGCAGCTGGGACAGGGGTTTCAATTATCAGCCCCAGCATTTT.

The chain recombines TRBV6-5 with TRBJ1-2; D ambiguous. CDR3 length equals 14 residues. The germline V gene encodes CDR1 MNHEY and CDR2 SVGAGI. Trimming cost V 2 bases and J 5 bases, with 12 bases left between them. CDR3 amino acids: CASSYGGDGYGYTF. The CDR3 DNA follows: TGTGCCAGCAGTTACGGCGGCGACGGGTATGGCTACACCTTC.

V usage is TRBV15 and J usage is TRBJ2-2, with 11 bases that match TRBD2. The V gene end was trimmed by 0 bases and the J gene end by 8 bases; junction bases not matched to a gene: 11. The germline V gene has CDR1 LNHNV and CDR2 YYDKDF (reference sequence). The length of the CDR3 is 18 residues. The DNA of the CDR3 is TGTGCCACCAGCAGAGATCTCGAACTAGCGGGGGCCGGGGGGGAGCTGTTTTTT. Protein: CATSRDLELAGAGGELFF.

The sample holds a few counts of this clone. The CDR3 spells CASWTGVDGYTF. Here the CDR3 DNA reads TGTGCCAGCTGGACAGGGGTCGATGGCTACACCTTC. The chain combines TRBV25-1 with TRBJ1-2, with 9 bases fitting TRBD1. Per germline, CDR1 MGHDK and CDR2 SYGVNS. This CDR3 contains 12 residues. The trim removed 8 bases at V and 6 bases at J, leaving 4 bases unmatched.

The CDR3 nucleotides read TGTGCCAGCAGCGTCAGGGCGGGGGGTTACTACGAGCAGTACTTC. Its protein product is CASSVRAGGYYEQYF. The chain joins TRBV9 to TRBJ2-7; 8 bases agree with TRBD2. V was clipped by 2 bases and J by 3 bases; unmatched bases: 7. Germline V gene data show CDR1 as SGDLS and CDR2 as YYNGEE. The CDR3 loop spans 15 amino acids.

This chain connects TRBV9 to TRBJ1-3, with D perhaps TRBD1 (6 bases). The germline V and J ends were trimmed by 0 bases and 4 bases, with 11 bases remaining between them. This CDR3 comprises 15 residues. Germline-derived CDR1 and CDR2 are SGDLS and YYNGEE. The CDR3 nucleotides are TGTGCCAGCAGCGTAGCCCCCCAGGGGGGAAACACCATATATTTT. Protein: CASSVAPQGGNTIYF.

The chain is built from TRBV14 and TRBJ2-4, with 7 bases that match TRBD2. The germline gives CDR1 SGHDN, CDR2 FVKESK. This CDR3 has 13 residues. The J segment lost 15 bases and the V segment lost 1 base, leaving 9 bases of the junction unmatched. CDR3 DNA: TGTGCCAGCAGCCAAGTGGGACTACATACCACGTACTTC. As protein: CASSQVGLHTTYF.

The chain carries TRBV6-5 and TRBJ2-7, with D unclear. V was pared by 4 bases and J by 5 bases, with 9 bases between. The germline gives CDR1 MNHEY, CDR2 SVGAGI. The CDR3 loop spans 12 amino acids. Here the CDR3 DNA reads TGTGCCAGCAGTTGGGTCCGGGACGAGCAGTACTTC. Translation gives CASSWVRDEQYF.

This clone was recorded only once. V usage is TRBV12-5 and J usage is TRBJ1-3, with D perhaps matching TRBD1 (6 bases). CDR3 length equals 15 residues. V dropped 7 bases and J dropped 4 bases, with 17 bases sitting between them. Looked up from germline, CDR1 is LGHNT and CDR2 is FRNRAP. The DNA of the CDR3 is TGTGCTAGTGTCGCGGGGGGCTTGGCCGGAAACACCATATATTTT. Translation: CASVAGGLAGNTIYF. Full variable domain (rest looked up from reference TRBV12-5 and TRBJ1-3): DARVTQTPRHKVTEMGQEVTMRCQPILGHNTVFWYRQTMMQGLELLAYFRNRAPLDDSGMPKDRFSAEMPDATLATLKIQPSEPRDSAVYFCASVAGGLAGNTIYFGEGSWLTVV.

This clone was detected once. The chain is built from TRBV6-5 and TRBJ1-1, with D possibly TRBD1 on 6 matching bases. This CDR3 comprises 14 residues. CDR1 and CDR2 from the germline V gene are MNHEY and SVGAGI. Trimming left V 7 bases short and J 7 bases short, with 19 bases between. The CDR3 DNA is TGTGCCAGCACCCTCGATAGGGGGGGAAGTGAAGCTTTCTTT. Translating gives CASTLDRGGSEAFF.

A single count supports this clone. V is TRBV11-2 and J is TRBJ1-3, with TRBD1 matching 9 bases. Trimming removed 6 bases from V and 4 bases from J; junction bases left unmatched: 10. The CDR3 sequence is 16 residues long. Germline CDR1 SGHAT, CDR2 FQNNGV. CDR3 sequence (DNA): TGTGCCAGCAGTCAAATCCCCGGGACAGGGGGAAACACCATATATTTT. As protein: CASSQIPGTGGNTIYF.

V and J are TRBV11-2 and TRBJ1-3, with 9 bases lining up with TRBD1. V lost 6 bases and J lost 2; bases outside the gene matches: 11. There are 17 residues in the CDR3. The germline CDR1 and CDR2 sequences are SGHAT and FQNNGV. The CDR3: CASSSGTGLAAGNTIYF. The CDR3 DNA reads TGTGCCAGCAGTTCCGGGACAGGGTTAGCTGCTGGAAACACCATATATTTT.

The chain links TRBV7-2 to TRBJ2-7, with D possibly being TRBD2 (7 bases). Per germline, CDR1 SGHTA and CDR2 FQGNSA. V dropped 4 bases and J dropped 4 bases, with 29 bases sitting between them. This CDR3 is built from 19 residues. CDR3 sequence reads: CASSSRPTHRGGALYEQYF. In nucleotides, the CDR3 is TGTGCCAGCAGCTCACGGCCAACTCACCGTGGGGGGGCCCTTTACGAGCAGTACTTC. Full variable domain (rest looked up from reference TRBV7-2 and TRBJ2-7): GAGVSQSPSNKVTEKGKDVELRCDPISGHTALYWYRQSLGQGLEFLIYFQGNSAPDKSGLPSDRFSAERTGGSVSTLTIQRTQQEDSAVYLCASSSRPTHRGGALYEQYFGPGTRLTVT.

CDR3 sequence reads: CASSLSRSGGRGQRSYEQYF. CDR3 nucleotide sequence: TGTGCCAGCAGCTTATCTAGAAGTGGCGGGAGGGGGCAACGGTCCTACGAGCAGTACTTC. This chain joins TRBV13 and TRBJ2-7, with 9 bases fitting TRBD2. This CDR3 is built from 20 residues. Germline values: CDR1 PRHDT, CDR2 FYEKMQ (reference sequence). Trimming took 2 bases from V and 1 from J; bases not matched to a gene: 18.

V and J are TRBV30 and TRBJ1-6; 7 bases map to TRBD1. V lost 6 bases, J lost 7 bases, and 9 bases stayed unmatched. This CDR3 contains 14 residues. Germline V gene sequence: CDR1 GTSNPN, CDR2 SVGIG (reference sequence). The CDR3 DNA is TGTGCCTGCGAAACAGGGGCTAGGAATTCACCCCTCCACTTT. Translation: CACETGARNSPLHF.

V and J are TRBV4-2 and TRBJ1-5; possibly TRBD1 for D (5 bases). Germline V gene lookup returns CDR1 LGHNA and CDR2 YNFKEQ. CDR3 length: 13 amino acids. Between the trimmed V and J ends, which lost 4 bases and 5 bases, there was a span of 9 bases. The CDR3 sequence is CASSRGPDQPQHF. CDR3 DNA: TGTGCCAGCAGCCGGGGCCCGGATCAGCCCCAGCATTTT.

The chain links TRBV30 to TRBJ2-3; 7 nucleotides match TRBD1. V shed 5 bases, J shed 1 base, and the junction held 0 bases outside the gene matches. This CDR3 is built from 12 residues. Per the germline V gene, CDR1 is GTSNPN and CDR2 is SVGIG (reference sequence). CDR3 DNA: TGTGCCTGGGGACAGGGCACAGATACGCAGTATTTT. This encodes CAWGQGTDTQYF.

The chain carries TRBV9 and TRBJ1-5; a weak D match, TRBD1 (5 bases). Trimming left V 0 bases short and J 3 bases short, with 16 bases between. The CDR3 is 17 residues long. Germline loops: CDR1 SGDLS, CDR2 YYNGEE. This CDR3 is CASSVVRGVRNNQPQHF. The DNA for the CDR3 is TGTGCCAGCAGCGTAGTCCGGGGGGTACGAAACAATCAGCCCCAGCATTTT.

The J gene is TRBJ1-2, the V gene TRBV9, with TRBD1 matching over 8 bases. The CDR3 consists of 15 residues. V trimming: 0 bases; J trimming: 5 bases; junction bases outside the gene matches: 6. Germline assignment: CDR1 SGDLS and CDR2 YYNGEE. DNA of the CDR3: TGTGCCAGCAGCGTAGAGGACAGGGCTTCATATGGCTACACCTTC. This sequence encodes CASSVEDRASYGYTF.

The chain links TRBV7-3 to TRBJ2-1, with D possibly being TRBD2 (6 bases). The CDR3 is made up of 15 amino acids. Trimming removed 1 base from V and 9 bases from J, with 16 bases in between. The germline CDR1 and CDR2 sequences are SGHTA and FQGTGA. The CDR3 loop reads CASSLMGGPWGEQFF. CDR3 coding DNA: TGTGCCAGCAGCTTAATGGGGGGACCCTGGGGTGAGCAGTTCTTC.

The chain recombines TRBV3-1 (or the pseudogene TRBV3-2) with TRBJ2-7; 15 nucleotides match TRBD2. Germline-derived CDR1 and CDR2 are LGHDT and YNNKEL (reference sequence). The J segment lost 7 bases and the V segment lost 7 bases, leaving 8 bases of the junction unmatched. The CDR3 has 15 residues. CDR3 sequence (DNA): TGTGCCAGCACAGGACTAGCGGGGGGGACGGGAGAGCAGTACTTC. It codes for CASTGLAGGTGEQYF.